The source of this T cell receptor (beta chain) is a study of shared clonotypes between healthy human individuals. Study results and caveats: Sequencing of the sorted subsets was shown by rarefaction to be incomplete despite large depth.

V was clipped by 10 bases and J by 6 bases, with 19 bases between them. The CDR3 runs 14 residues. Germline loops: CDR1 MNHEY, CDR2 SMNVEV (reference sequence). Profiling relied on immunoSEQ multiplex PCR, and the TCRdb table lists in-frame clones only, not all of them. The table has 1,500,000 or so clones, approximately 98.5% seen once; the top ten hold over 0.3%. A note on this clone: Antigen specificity is unknown.

The sequence came from a man aged 25 to 40 in good health. Sequenced sample: naive CD4+ T cells sorted from blood. Documented subset: CD45RA+ positively selected. The chain recombines TRBV27 with TRBJ2-1, with D perhaps being TRBD1 or TRBD2 (7 bases each). The CDR3 DNA reads TGTGCCACTAGAAGCGGGACAGCCTCCAATGAGCAGTTCTTC. It codes for CATRSGTASNEQFF.